This T cell receptor beta chain was identified during a study of post-analysis software for immune sequencing data. Background on the study: There were relapsing-remitting, secondary progressive and progressive-relapsing multiple sclerosis among the disease courses included.

Study conclusions and caveats: Relative to controls, patients had a few TRBV segments at higher frequency, with TRBV5-6, TRBV5-1 and TRBV20-1 among these. Multiple sclerosis was associated with a significant reduction in normalized Chao1 diversity relative to controls. F measure showed strong co-clustering of same-batch samples.

Prepared TCR beta cDNA libraries contained unique molecular identifiers. When about 0.85 to 11 million T cells were used, they gave about 540,000 cDNA molecules. TCRdb redid the calling of the PCR reads with MiXCR, one entry per CDR3 protein. The table lists fewer than 850,000 distinct CDR3 sequences, 25% to 30% of them singletons. Trimming took off 5 bases at V and 5 bases at J, with 16 bases between the two ends. From germline, CDR1 is DFQATT and CDR2 SNEGSKA (reference sequence). The CDR3 has 14 residues. Comment on this clonotype: The antigen is unknown.

The TCR sequence derives from a girl aged 5 to 17 with multiple sclerosis. The rearrangement joins TRBV20-1 to TRBJ2-1; TRBD1 or TRBD2 may be the D gene (5 bases each). Specimen: blood. Here the CDR3 reads CSAADPGTNNEQFF. The CDR3 DNA reads TGCAGTGCTGCCGATCCTGGGACCAACAATGAGCAGTTCTTC.